The 21 T cell receptor beta chains given below trace back to one sample, sequenced in a study of response to subunit inactivated influenza vaccine. TCRdb re-called the RT-PCR reads through MiXCR, storing one row per CDR3 protein. The table includes 600,000 to 850,000 distinct CDR3 sequences, 14% detected once. The sample was PBMCs from blood, taken around 14 days before vaccination. The receptors were sampled from a man aged 45-65 years who received an inactivated influenza vaccine.

The chain employs TRBV6-5 and TRBJ1-2, with 8 bases matching TRBD1. CDR1 and CDR2 (germline): MNHEY, SVGAGI. This CDR3 region has 17 residues. With V trimmed by 1 base and J by 4 bases, 11 bases remained unmatched. CDR3 nucleotide sequence: TGTGCCAGCAGTTACTGGGACCGGGACAGGAACCTCTATGGCTACACCTTC. As protein: CASSYWDRDRNLYGYTF.

The chain has TRBV24-1 and TRBJ2-1; D is possibly TRBD2 (6 bases). V was pared by 2 bases and J by 0 bases, with 13 bases between. The CDR3 is 17 residues long. Germline assignment: CDR1 KGHDR and CDR2 SFDVKD. CDR3 sequence: CATSDSGGKGSYNEQFF. CDR3 coding DNA: TGTGCCACCAGTGATTCCGGGGGAAAGGGCTCCTACAATGAGCAGTTCTTC.

This clonotype was detected once. This chain joins TRBV7-3 and TRBJ2-1, with 14 bases lining up with TRBD2. Germline lookup yields CDR1 SGHTA and CDR2 FQGTGA. Trimming cost V 4 bases and J 10 bases; bases outside gene matches: 6. This CDR3 is 15 amino acids long. The CDR3 protein is CASSSGLAGAHEQFF. The CDR3 DNA reads TGTGCCAGCAGCTCGGGACTAGCGGGAGCTCACGAGCAGTTCTTC.

This clonotype has a handful of counts. CDR3 protein: CASSFVDSPLHF. In DNA, the CDR3 is TGTGCCAGCAGTTTCGTGGATTCACCCCTCCACTTT. The rearrangement links TRBV27 to TRBJ1-6; D gene uncertain. This CDR3 has 12 amino acids. V lost 3 bases to trimming and J lost 8 bases, with 5 bases between them. Germline V lookup: CDR1 MNHEY, CDR2 SMNVEV (reference sequence).

This clonotype was picked up many times. The V call is TRBV10-2, the J call TRBJ1-5, with D unresolved. CDR3 length: 13 residues. CDR1 is WSHSY and CDR2 is SAAADI in the germline V gene. V lost 4 bases and J 0 bases, leaving 4 bases between the germline ends. The CDR3: CASSVYSNQPQHF. The CDR3 DNA follows: TGCGCCAGCAGTGTTTATAGCAATCAGCCCCAGCATTTT.

This clonotype was seen a few times. The chain carries TRBV20-1 and TRBJ1-2; D is unresolved. V gave up 6 bases and J gave up 4 bases, with 12 bases separating them. CDR1 is DFQATT and CDR2 is SNEGSKA in the germline V gene (reference sequence). The CDR3 totals 12 residues. For the CDR3, the DNA is TGCAGTGCCACAGTTTTGGCCTATGGCTACACCTTC. Encoded protein: CSATVLAYGYTF.

V gene TRBV3-1 combines with J gene TRBJ2-5, with a tentative D call TRBD1 (6 bases). The CDR3 is 13 amino acids. Looked up from germline, CDR1 is LGHDT and CDR2 is YNNKEL (reference sequence). The V gene lost 8 bases and the J gene lost 3 bases, with 13 bases spanning the gap. CDR3 amino acids: CASRRGAEETQYF. In DNA, the CDR3 is TGTGCCAGCCGCAGGGGCGCGGAAGAGACCCAGTACTTC.

The rearrangement links TRBV20-1 to TRBJ1-5; D might be TRBD1 (6 bases). This CDR3 is built from 15 residues. The germline gives CDR1 DFQATT, CDR2 SNEGSKA (reference sequence). With 3 bases removed from V and 1 base from J, the gap between germline ends came to 13 bases. CDR3 in amino acids: CSASQGLLSNQPQHF. The CDR3 DNA is TGCAGTGCTAGTCAGGGGCTTTTGAGCAATCAGCCCCAGCATTTT.

The rearrangement joins TRBV24-1 to TRBJ2-1; 10 nucleotides align to TRBD1. CDR1 KGHDR and CDR2 SFDVKD come from the germline V gene. The ends lost 2 bases at V and 7 bases at J; junction bases unmatched: 7. The CDR3 sequence is 16 residues long. CDR3 residues: CATSDSGTGDGNEQFF. The DNA of the CDR3 is TGTGCCACCAGTGATTCCGGGACAGGGGACGGGAATGAGCAGTTCTTC.

V is TRBV7-3 and J is TRBJ2-1; 15 nucleotides line up with TRBD2. V gave up 5 bases and J gave up 0 bases; unmatched junction bases: 11. This CDR3 comprises 20 residues. Germline CDR1 is SGHTA and CDR2 is FQGTGA. CDR3 region: CASSPDPGLAGGISYNEQFF. CDR3 bases: TGTGCCAGCAGCCCGGACCCGGGACTAGCGGGAGGTATCTCCTACAATGAGCAGTTCTTC.

A few counts support this clonotype. The gene calls are TRBV4-3 and TRBJ2-1; no definite D call. This CDR3 region has 16 residues. Per the germline V gene, CDR1 is LGHNA and CDR2 is YSLEER. Trimming stripped 0 bases from V and 2 bases from J, with 11 bases between. DNA of the CDR3: TGCGCCAGCAGCCAAGATATTTCAGGTACCTACAATGAGCAGTTCTTC. It specifies CASSQDISGTYNEQFF.

This clonotype was counted at least ten times. The chain joins TRBV20-1 to TRBJ1-4, with D tentatively TRBD1 (6 bases). Trimming stripped 3 bases from V and 7 bases from J, with 12 bases between. The CDR3 length is 13 residues. Germline CDR1 reads DFQATT; CDR2 reads SNEGSKA (reference sequence). CDR3 region: CSASYLGAEKLFF. The CDR3 coding sequence is TGCAGTGCTAGTTATCTGGGGGCTGAAAAACTGTTTTTT.

Only a few counts were recorded for this clonotype. The chain recombines TRBV7-2 with TRBJ2-3; tentative D call: TRBD2 (5 bases). The CDR3 has 12 residues. V gave up 1 base and J gave up 7 bases, with 6 bases separating them. Germline V CDR1 and CDR2: SGHTA, FQGNSA. CDR3 loop: CASSLGTYTQYF. The CDR3 bases are TGTGCCAGCAGCTTAGGGACTTATACGCAGTATTTT.

In its sample, this clonotype was seen many times. The chain links TRBV7-3 to TRBJ2-3, with TRBD1 matching over 7 bases. Germline CDR1 reads SGHTA; CDR2 reads FQGTGA. This CDR3 has 14 amino acids. V lost 2 bases, J lost 4 bases, and 3 bases stayed unmatched. CDR3 residues: CASSLGTVSDTQYF. For the CDR3, the DNA is TGTGCCAGCAGCTTAGGGACAGTCTCAGATACGCAGTATTTT. The full variable domain, in which reference TRBV7-3 and TRBJ2-3 provide the parts outside the CDR3, is GAGVSQTPSNKVTEKGKYVELRCDPISGHTALYWYRQSLGQGPEFLIYFQGTGAADDSGLPNDRFFAVRPEGSVSTLKIQRTERGDSAVYLCASSLGTVSDTQYFGPGTRLTVL.

This chain joins TRBV30 and TRBJ1-1, with 8 bases matching TRBD1. Germline V CDR1 and CDR2: GTSNPN, SVGIG (reference sequence). CDR3 length: 12 residues. The ends lost 3 bases at V and 7 bases at J; junction bases unmatched: 4. In nucleotides, the CDR3 is TGTGCCTGGAGGGGACAGGCACTTGAAGCTTTCTTT. As protein: CAWRGQALEAFF.

The rearrangement uses TRBV2 and TRBJ2-7; D not certain. This CDR3 has 15 residues. Germline CDR1 and CDR2: SNHLY and FYNNEI. The V end was cut by 6 bases, the J end by 2 bases, with 17 bases between. The CDR3 nucleotides read TGTGCCAGCAGCGTCCCTGTTGGTGCCACCTACGAGCAGTACTTC. It specifies CASSVPVGATYEQYF.

This clonotype has just a few counts. The chain combines TRBV15 with TRBJ2-7; D is unclear. The CDR3 loop spans 15 amino acids. Trimming removed 0 bases from V and 0 bases from J, with 9 bases in between. Looked up from germline, CDR1 is LNHNV and CDR2 is YYDKDF (reference sequence). CDR3: CATSRDYQNSYEQYF. The CDR3 bases are TGTGCCACCAGCAGAGATTATCAGAACTCCTACGAGCAGTACTTC. Full variable domain (missing parts from reference TRBV15 and TRBJ2-7): DAMVIQNPRYQVTQFGKPVTLSCSQTLNHNVMYWYQQKSSQAPKLLFHYYDKDFNNEADTPDNFQSRRPNTSFCFLDIRSPGLGDTAMYLCATSRDYQNSYEQYFGPGTRLTVT.

A few counts support this clonotype. This rearrangement joins TRBV25-1 to TRBJ2-4, with TRBD2 as a possible D gene (5 bases). With 10 bases removed from V and 4 bases from J, the gap between germline ends came to 17 bases. The CDR3 is made up of 14 amino acids. Germline CDR1 is MGHDK and CDR2 is SYGVNS. CDR3 loop: CATSWPGLKNIQYF. The CDR3 DNA is TGTGCCACCTCCTGGCCGGGGTTGAAAAACATTCAGTACTTC.

A few counts support this clonotype. The chain carries TRBV3-1 and TRBJ1-1; D uncertain. CDR1 is LGHDT, CDR2 YNNKEL, per germline (reference sequence). Deletions cut 0 bases from V and 1 base from J, with 18 bases between. The CDR3 consists of 18 residues. CDR3 sequence reads: CASSQETSGSRPNTEAFF. CDR3 in DNA: TGTGCCAGCAGCCAAGAGACCTCCGGGTCTAGACCGAACACTGAAGCTTTCTTT.

The rearrangement links TRBV20-1 to TRBJ2-7; D ambiguous. Trimming cost V 0 bases and J 0 bases, with 9 bases left between them. The CDR3 length is 14 residues. CDR1 is DFQATT, CDR2 SNEGSKA, per germline (reference sequence). In DNA form, the CDR3 reads TGCAGTGCTAGAGAAGGCAGGCACTCCTACGAGCAGTACTTC. Residues: CSAREGRHSYEQYF.

This clonotype was counted only a few times. V usage is TRBV5-1 and J usage is TRBJ2-7; D is ambiguous. CDR1 and CDR2 from the germline V gene are SGHRS and YFSETQ. This CDR3 has 14 amino acids. V was shortened by 4 bases and J by 6 bases, with 17 bases between the two germline ends. CDR3 sequence (DNA): TGCGCCAGCAGCCCCTGGGATCCCTCTGCCGAGCAGTACTTC. Its protein product is CASSPWDPSAEQYF.